Presented here are 12 T cell receptor beta chains from one specimen sequenced in a study of cytomegalovirus exposure and HLA in healthy donors (dated by TCRdb to 2016 to 2017). Libraries were made using the immunoSEQ multiplex PCR assay. For the multiplex PCR, a mixture combining 60 forward primers for TCR Vbeta segments and 13 reverse primers for TCR Jbeta segments was used. The table was pulled from immuneACCESS by TCRdb, which kept in-frame rearrangements only. Such tables lose some clones; where checked, under half of the loss comes from unresolved V genes, and the rest has no known cause. For this sample, the table gives 55,000 to 70,000 clones. The ten most abundant clones make up 2.4% of the sample. Material for sequencing was PBMCs. The receptors come from a female donor in good health and CMV-seropositive.

J is TRBJ1-2 and V is TRBV6-5; 7 bases fit TRBD1. The CDR3 extends over 14 amino acids. The germline gives CDR1 MNHEY, CDR2 SVGAGI. J lost 8 bases, V lost 0 bases, and 6 bases had no gene match. CDR3 bases: TGTGCCAGCAGTTACTCAGACAGGGTTTCGGGCTACACCTTC. This gives the protein CASSYSDRVSGYTF.

The chain recombines TRBV6-1 with TRBJ2-7; TRBD1 aligns across 8 bases. J gave up 3 bases and V 2 bases, and 6 bases lay outside the gene matches. This CDR3 is built from 15 residues. In germline, CDR1 is MNHNS, CDR2 SASEGT. In DNA, the CDR3 is TGTGCCAGCAGTGAATTAGGGACAGGAATCTACGAGCAGTACTTC. Translated, it gives CASSELGTGIYEQYF.

The chain links TRBV6-5 to TRBJ2-7; TRBD1 agrees at 7 bases. Germline CDR1 is MNHEY and CDR2 is SVGAGI. CDR3 length equals 14 residues. Trimming removed 2 bases from V and 3 bases from J; junction bases left unmatched: 4. In DNA, the CDR3 is TGTGCCAGCAGTTACGGAGGACAGGTCTACGAGCAGTACTTC. This translates into CASSYGGQVYEQYF.

With respect to this clone: The junction does not match germline at one end; this may be a read error. Distinct nucleotide sequences in the sample also encode this CDR3. V and J are TRBV4-1 and TRBJ1-6; 9 bases are shared with TRBD1. Germline CDR1 is MGHRA and CDR2 is YSYEKL. The CDR3 runs 14 residues. CDR3 loop: CASSRDRDNSPLHF. The CDR3 DNA reads as TGCGCCAGCAGCCGGGACAGGGATAATTCACCCCTACACTTT.

V and J are TRBV6-1 and TRBJ2-5; a possible D gene is TRBD2 (6 bases). Trimming stripped 4 bases from V and 3 bases from J, with 9 bases between. This CDR3 has 13 amino acids. Per germline, CDR1 MNHNS and CDR2 SASEGT. CDR3 sequence: CASSVTREETQYF. As DNA, the CDR3 is TGTGCCAGCAGTGTGACTAGAGAAGAGACCCAGTACTTC.

In DNA form, the CDR3 reads TGTGCCAGTAGTATAGGCCGGGGGGCCACTGAAGCTTTCTTT. Translation gives CASSIGRGATEAFF. V is TRBV19 and J is TRBJ1-1; a weak D match, TRBD1 (6 bases). Looked up from germline, CDR1 is LNHDA and CDR2 is SQIVND (reference sequence). Trimming shortened V by 1 base and J by 4 bases, and 10 bases separated the two germline ends. This CDR3 has 14 amino acids.

In nucleotides, the CDR3 is TGTGCCAGCAGCTTGGCCTCGACTAGCGGGGGGGCAGATACGCAGTATTTT. Encoded protein: CASSLASTSGGADTQYF. The chain is built from TRBV5-6 and TRBJ2-3, with 14 bases fitting TRBD2. This CDR3 has 17 amino acids. Trimming took 0 bases from V and 4 from J; bases not matched to a gene: 4. Germline V lookup: CDR1 SGHDT, CDR2 YYEEEE.

The rearrangement links TRBV9 to TRBJ2-2; 7 bases line up with TRBD1. The CDR3 extends over 14 amino acids. After removal of 3 bases from V and 1 base from J, the junction contained 0 bases not matched to a gene. Germline V gene data show CDR1 as SGDLS and CDR2 as YYNGEE. CDR3 nucleotides: TGTGCCAGCAGCGGGACAGGGAACACCGGGGAGCTGTTTTTT. It yields the protein CASSGTGNTGELFF.

The chain recombines TRBV6-6 with TRBJ1-1; unclear D gene. The V and J ends lost 2 bases and 1 base respectively, with 8 bases between them. Germline V gene data show CDR1 as MNHNY and CDR2 as SVGAGI (reference sequence). CDR3 length equals 14 residues. CDR3 sequence: CASSYPGGNTEAFF. In nucleotides, the CDR3 is TGTGCCAGCAGTTACCCCGGCGGGAACACTGAAGCTTTCTTT.

The J gene is TRBJ1-5, the V gene TRBV28; D ambiguous. Trimming stripped 3 bases from V and 1 base from J, with 10 bases between. Germline V lookup: CDR1 MDHEN, CDR2 SYDVKM. This CDR3 is built from 15 residues. DNA of the CDR3: TGTGCCAGCAGTTTTACGGGTTGGAGCAATCAGCCCCAGCATTTT. It translates to CASSFTGWSNQPQHF.

This sequence joins TRBV7-9 and TRBJ2-3, with unresolved D. CDR1 is SEHNR, CDR2 FQNEAQ, per germline (reference sequence). Trimming left V 4 bases short and J 2 bases short, with 4 bases between. The length of the CDR3 is 12 residues. CDR3 nucleotide sequence: TGTGCCAGCAGCTCCCACACAGATACGCAGTATTTT. This gives the protein CASSSHTDTQYF.

This chain connects TRBV5-1 to TRBJ2-4; TRBD1 is a possible D gene (5 bases). This CDR3 has 12 amino acids. Trimming took off 4 bases at V and 6 bases at J, with 8 bases between the two ends. Germline V gene sequence: CDR1 SGHRS, CDR2 YFSETQ. The CDR3 spells CASSLDRNIQYF. In DNA, the CDR3 is TGCGCCAGCAGCCTAGACAGAAACATTCAGTACTTC.